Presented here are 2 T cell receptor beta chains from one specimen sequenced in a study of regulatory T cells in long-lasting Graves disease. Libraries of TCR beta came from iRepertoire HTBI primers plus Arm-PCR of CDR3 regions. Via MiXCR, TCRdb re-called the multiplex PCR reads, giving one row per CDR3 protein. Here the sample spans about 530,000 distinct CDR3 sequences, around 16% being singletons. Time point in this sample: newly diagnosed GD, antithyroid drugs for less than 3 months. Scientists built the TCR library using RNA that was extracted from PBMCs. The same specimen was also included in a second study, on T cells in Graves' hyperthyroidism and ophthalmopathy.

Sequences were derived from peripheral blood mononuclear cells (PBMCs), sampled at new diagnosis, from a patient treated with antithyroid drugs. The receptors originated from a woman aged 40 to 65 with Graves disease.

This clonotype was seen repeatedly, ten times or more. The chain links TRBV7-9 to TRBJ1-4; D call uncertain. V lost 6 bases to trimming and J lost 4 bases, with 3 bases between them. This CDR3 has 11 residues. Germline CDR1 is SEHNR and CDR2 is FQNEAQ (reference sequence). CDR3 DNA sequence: TGTGCCAGCAGTCTTAATGAAAAACTGTTTTTT. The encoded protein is CASSLNEKLFF.

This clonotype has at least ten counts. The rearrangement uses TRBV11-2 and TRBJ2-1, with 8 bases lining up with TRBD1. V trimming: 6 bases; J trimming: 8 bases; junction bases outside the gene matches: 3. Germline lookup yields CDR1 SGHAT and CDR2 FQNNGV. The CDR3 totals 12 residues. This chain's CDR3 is CASRLTGDEQFF. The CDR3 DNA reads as TGTGCCAGCAGATTGACAGGGGATGAGCAGTTCTTC.